This T cell receptor beta chain was identified in a study of control samples from healthy donors and cancer patients. Germline values: CDR1 SGHRS, CDR2 YFSETQ. The V end was cut by 3 bases, the J end by 1 base, with 9 bases between. The CDR3 is 14 amino acids. Clones were read by immunoSEQ multiplex PCR, and TCRdb kept only the in-frame ones, dropping some. The profile shows about 95,000 clones, about 82% of them singletons. The V gene is TRBV5-1, the J gene TRBJ2-3; the D is unclear. The source of this sequence is a man aged 30 to 39 in good health. The sequenced sample consisted of blood. CDR3 in DNA: TGCGCCAGCAGCTCCAGCCTAGGCACAGATACGCAGTATTTT. Translated: CASSSSLGTDTQYF. Full variable domain (rest looked up from reference TRBV5-1 and TRBJ2-3): KAGVTQTPRYLIKTRGQQVTLSCSPISGHRSVSWYQQTPGQGLQFLFEYFSETQRNKGNFPGRFSGRQFSNSRSEMNVSTLELGDSALYLCASSSSLGTDTQYFGPGTRLTVL.